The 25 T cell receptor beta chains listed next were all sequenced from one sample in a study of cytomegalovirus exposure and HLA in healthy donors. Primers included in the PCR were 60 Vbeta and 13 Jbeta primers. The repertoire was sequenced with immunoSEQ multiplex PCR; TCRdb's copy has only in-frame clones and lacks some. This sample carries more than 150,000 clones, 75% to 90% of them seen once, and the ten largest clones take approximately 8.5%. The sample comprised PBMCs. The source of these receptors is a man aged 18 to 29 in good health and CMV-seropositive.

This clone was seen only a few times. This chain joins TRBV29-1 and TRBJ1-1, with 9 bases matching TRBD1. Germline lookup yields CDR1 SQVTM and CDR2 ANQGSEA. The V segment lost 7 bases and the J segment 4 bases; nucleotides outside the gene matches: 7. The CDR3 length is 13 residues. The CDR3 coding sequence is TGCAGCGCGGTGGGACAGGGAGGCACTGAAGCTTTCTTT. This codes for CSAVGQGGTEAFF.

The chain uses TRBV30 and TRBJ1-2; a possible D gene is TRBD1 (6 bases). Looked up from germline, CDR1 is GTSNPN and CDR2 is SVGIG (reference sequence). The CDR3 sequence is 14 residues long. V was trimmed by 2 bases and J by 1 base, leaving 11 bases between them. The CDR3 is CAWSSGDHNYGYTF. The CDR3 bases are TGTGCCTGGAGTTCAGGGGATCATAACTATGGCTACACCTTC. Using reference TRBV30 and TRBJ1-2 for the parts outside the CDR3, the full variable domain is SQTIHQWPATLVQPVGSPLSLECTVEGTSNPNLYWYRQAAGRGLQLLFYSVGIGQISSEVPQNLSASRPQDRQFILSSKKLLLSDSGFYLCAWSSGDHNYGYTFGSGTRLTVV.

CDR3 in DNA: TGTGCCAGTAGTCCCGACAGTTGGTCTAATTCGGAGCAGTACTTC. It codes for CASSPDSWSNSEQYF. The chain carries TRBV19 and TRBJ2-7, with a weak D call TRBD1 (5 bases). V lost 5 bases and J 7 bases, leaving 21 bases between the germline ends. CDR3 size: 15 residues. From germline, CDR1 is LNHDA and CDR2 SQIVND (reference sequence). Full variable domain (rest looked up from reference TRBV19 and TRBJ2-7): DGGITQSPKYLFRKEGQNVTLSCEQNLNHDAMYWYRQDPGQGLRLIYYSQIVNDFQKGDIAEGYSVSREKKESFPLTVTSAQKNPTAFYLCASSPDSWSNSEQYFGPGTRLTVT.

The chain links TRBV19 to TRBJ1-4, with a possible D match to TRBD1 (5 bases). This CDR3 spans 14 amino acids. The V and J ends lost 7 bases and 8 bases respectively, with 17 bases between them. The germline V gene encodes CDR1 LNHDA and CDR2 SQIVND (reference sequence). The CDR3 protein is CASTTGTSDEKLFF. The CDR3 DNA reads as TGTGCCAGTACCACCGGGACTTCGGACGAAAAACTGTTTTTT. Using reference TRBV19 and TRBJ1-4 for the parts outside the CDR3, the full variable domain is DGGITQSPKYLFRKEGQNVTLSCEQNLNHDAMYWYRQDPGQGLRLIYYSQIVNDFQKGDIAEGYSVSREKKESFPLTVTSAQKNPTAFYLCASTTGTSDEKLFFGSGTQLSVL.

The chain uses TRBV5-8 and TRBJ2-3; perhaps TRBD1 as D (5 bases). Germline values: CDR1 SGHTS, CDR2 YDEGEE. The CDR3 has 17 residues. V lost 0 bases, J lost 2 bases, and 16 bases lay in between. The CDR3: CASSLGLSIGATDTQYF. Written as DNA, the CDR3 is TGTGCCAGCAGCTTGGGATTGAGCATAGGGGCCACAGATACGCAGTATTTT.

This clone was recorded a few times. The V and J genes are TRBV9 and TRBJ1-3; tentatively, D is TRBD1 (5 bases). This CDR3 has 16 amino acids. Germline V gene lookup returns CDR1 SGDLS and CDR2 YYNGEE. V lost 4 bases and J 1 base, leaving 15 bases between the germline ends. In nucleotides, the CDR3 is TGTGCCAGCAGCCCCCGCTTGGGGACTTCTGGAAACACCATATATTTT. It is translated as CASSPRLGTSGNTIYF. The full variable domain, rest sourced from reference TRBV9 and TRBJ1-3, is DSGVTQTPKHLITATGQRVTLRCSPRSGDLSVYWYQQSLDQGLQFLIQYYNGEERAKGNILERFSAQQFPDLHSELNLSSLELGDSALYFCASSPRLGTSGNTIYFGEGSWLTVV.

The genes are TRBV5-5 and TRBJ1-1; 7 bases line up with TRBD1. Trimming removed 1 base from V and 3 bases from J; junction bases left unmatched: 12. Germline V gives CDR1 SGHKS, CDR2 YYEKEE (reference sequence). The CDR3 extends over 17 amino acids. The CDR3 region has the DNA TGTGCCAGCAGCTTGAATTACAGGGGTTTCGGGGACACTGAAGCTTTCTTT. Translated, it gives CASSLNYRGFGDTEAFF.

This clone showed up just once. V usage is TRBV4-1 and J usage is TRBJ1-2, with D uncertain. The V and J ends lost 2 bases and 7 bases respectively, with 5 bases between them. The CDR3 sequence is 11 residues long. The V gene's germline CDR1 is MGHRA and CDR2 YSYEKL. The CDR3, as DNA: TGCGCCAGCAGCCAAACTGGTGGCTACACCTTC. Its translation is CASSQTGGYTF.

CDR3 protein: CASSPGGPGGADTQYF. CDR3 in DNA: TGTGCCAGCAGCCCCGGAGGGCCGGGGGGAGCGGATACGCAGTATTTT. V gene TRBV5-6 combines with J gene TRBJ2-3; 7 positions agree with TRBD2. V lost 4 bases and J lost 6; bases outside the gene matches: 14. Germline values: CDR1 SGHDT, CDR2 YYEEEE. The CDR3 length is 16 residues.

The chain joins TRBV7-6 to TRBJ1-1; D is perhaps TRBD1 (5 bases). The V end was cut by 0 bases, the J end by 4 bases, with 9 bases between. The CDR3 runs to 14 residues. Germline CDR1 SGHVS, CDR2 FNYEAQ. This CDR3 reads CASSLAGQGTEAFF. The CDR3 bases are TGTGCCAGCAGCTTAGCGGGGCAGGGCACTGAAGCTTTCTTT.

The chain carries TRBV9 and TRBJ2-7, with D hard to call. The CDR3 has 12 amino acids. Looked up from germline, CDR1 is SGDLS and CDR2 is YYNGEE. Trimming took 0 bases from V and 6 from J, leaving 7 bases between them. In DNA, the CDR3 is TGTGCCAGCAGCGTAGATGGCCCCGAGCAGTACTTC. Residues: CASSVDGPEQYF.

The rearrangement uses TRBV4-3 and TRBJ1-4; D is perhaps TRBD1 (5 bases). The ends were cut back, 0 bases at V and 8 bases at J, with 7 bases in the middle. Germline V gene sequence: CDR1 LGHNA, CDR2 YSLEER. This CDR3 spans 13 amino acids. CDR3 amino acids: CASSQDRGEKLFF. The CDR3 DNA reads TGCGCCAGCAGCCAAGATAGGGGCGAAAAACTGTTTTTT.

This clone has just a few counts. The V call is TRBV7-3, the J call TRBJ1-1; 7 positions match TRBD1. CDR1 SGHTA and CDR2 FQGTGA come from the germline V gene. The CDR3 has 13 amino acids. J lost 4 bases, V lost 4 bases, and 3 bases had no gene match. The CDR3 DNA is TGTGCCAGCAGCTCGGGACAGACCACTGAAGCTTTCTTT. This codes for CASSSGQTTEAFF.

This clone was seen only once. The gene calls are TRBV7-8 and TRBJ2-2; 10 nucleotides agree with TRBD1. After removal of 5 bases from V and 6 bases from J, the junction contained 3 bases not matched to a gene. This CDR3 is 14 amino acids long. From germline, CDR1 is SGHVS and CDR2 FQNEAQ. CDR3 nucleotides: TGTGCCAGCAGCGGGACAGGGGTCCCCGGGGAGCTGTTTTTT. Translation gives CASSGTGVPGELFF.

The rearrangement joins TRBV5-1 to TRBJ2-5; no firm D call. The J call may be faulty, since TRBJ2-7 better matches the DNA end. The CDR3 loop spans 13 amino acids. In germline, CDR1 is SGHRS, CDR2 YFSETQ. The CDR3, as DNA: TGCGCCAGCAGCTTGTCACTTTCCTACGAGCAGTACTTC. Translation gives CASSLSLSYEQYF.

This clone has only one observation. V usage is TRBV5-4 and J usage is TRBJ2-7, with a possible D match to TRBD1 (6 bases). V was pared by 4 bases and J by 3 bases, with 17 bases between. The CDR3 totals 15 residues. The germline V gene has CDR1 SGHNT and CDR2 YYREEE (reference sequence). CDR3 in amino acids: CASSLGPDSNYEQYF. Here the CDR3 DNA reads TGTGCCAGCAGCCTTGGACCGGACAGCAACTACGAGCAGTACTTC.

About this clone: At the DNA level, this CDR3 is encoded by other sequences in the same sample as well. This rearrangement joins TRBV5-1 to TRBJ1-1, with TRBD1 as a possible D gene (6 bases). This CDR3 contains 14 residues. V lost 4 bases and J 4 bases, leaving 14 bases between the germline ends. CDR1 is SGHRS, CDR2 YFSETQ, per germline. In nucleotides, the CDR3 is TGCGCCAGCAGCCTCAGGGGAGGGGGCACTGAAGCTTTCTTT. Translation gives CASSLRGGGTEAFF.

The CDR3 sequence is CSARGTNSYEQYF. As DNA, the CDR3 is TGCAGCGCCCGAGGGACAAACTCCTACGAGCAGTACTTC. The chain carries TRBV29-1 and TRBJ2-5; maybe TRBD1 (6 bases). The J call is in doubt because the DNA end fits TRBJ2-7 better. The germline CDR1 and CDR2 sequences are SQVTM and ANQGSEA. This CDR3 has 13 residues.

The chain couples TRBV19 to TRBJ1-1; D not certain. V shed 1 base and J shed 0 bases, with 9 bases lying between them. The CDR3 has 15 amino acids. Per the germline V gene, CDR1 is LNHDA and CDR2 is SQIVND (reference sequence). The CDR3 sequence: CASSIGGILNTEAFF. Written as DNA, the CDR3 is TGTGCCAGTAGTATAGGTGGCATCCTGAACACTGAAGCTTTCTTT.

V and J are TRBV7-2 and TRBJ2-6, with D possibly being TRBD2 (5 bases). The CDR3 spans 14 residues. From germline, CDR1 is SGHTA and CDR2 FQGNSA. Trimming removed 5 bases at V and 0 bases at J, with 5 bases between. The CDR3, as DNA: TGTGCCAGCAGCCGGGACTCTGGGGCCAACGTCCTGACTTTC. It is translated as CASSRDSGANVLTF.

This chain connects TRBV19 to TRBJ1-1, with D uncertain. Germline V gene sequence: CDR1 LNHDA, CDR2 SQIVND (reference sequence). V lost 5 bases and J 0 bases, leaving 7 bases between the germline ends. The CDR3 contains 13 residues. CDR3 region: CASSAPMNTEAFF. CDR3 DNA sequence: TGTGCCAGTAGTGCGCCTATGAACACTGAAGCTTTCTTT.

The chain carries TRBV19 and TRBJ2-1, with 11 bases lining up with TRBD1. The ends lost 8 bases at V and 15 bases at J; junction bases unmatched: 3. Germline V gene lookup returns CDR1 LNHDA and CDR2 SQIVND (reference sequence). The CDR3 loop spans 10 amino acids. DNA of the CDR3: TGTGCCAGTCGGGACAGGGGGTGGTTCTTC. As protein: CASRDRGWFF. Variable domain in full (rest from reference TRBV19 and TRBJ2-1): DGGITQSPKYLFRKEGQNVTLSCEQNLNHDAMYWYRQDPGQGLRLIYYSQIVNDFQKGDIAEGYSVSREKKESFPLTVTSAQKNPTAFYLCASRDRGWFFGPGTRLTVL.

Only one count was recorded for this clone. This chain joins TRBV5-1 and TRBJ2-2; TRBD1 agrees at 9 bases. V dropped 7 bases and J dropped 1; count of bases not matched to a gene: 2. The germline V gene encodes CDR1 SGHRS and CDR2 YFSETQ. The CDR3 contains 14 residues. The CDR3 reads CASRDRVNTGELFF. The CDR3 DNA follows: TGCGCCAGCCGGGACAGGGTGAACACCGGGGAGCTGTTTTTT.

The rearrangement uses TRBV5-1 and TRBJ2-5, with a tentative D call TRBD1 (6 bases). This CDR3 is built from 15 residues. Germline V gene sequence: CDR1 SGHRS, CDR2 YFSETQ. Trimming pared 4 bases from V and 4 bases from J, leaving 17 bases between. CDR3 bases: TGCGCCAGCAGCACCGCAAGGGGGTACCGAGAGACCCAGTACTTC. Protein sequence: CASSTARGYRETQYF.

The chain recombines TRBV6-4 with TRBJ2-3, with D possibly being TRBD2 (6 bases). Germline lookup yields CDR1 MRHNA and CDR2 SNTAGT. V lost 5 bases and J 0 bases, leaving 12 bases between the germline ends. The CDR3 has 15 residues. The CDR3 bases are TGTGCCAGCAGTTTAAGCGGGTCTAGCACAGATACGCAGTATTTT. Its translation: CASSLSGSSTDTQYF.